A selection of T cell receptor beta chains follows, all from one sample in a study of OX40 agonist ivuxolimab in advanced cancers. The method was immunoSEQ multiplex PCR; TCRdb's version includes in-frame clones alone and lacks a portion of them. The table lists some 72,000 clones, under 95% of them singletons. The sample here was CD4+ or CD8+ T cells sorted from blood, taken in a trial of the OX40 agonist ivuxolimab. The receptors were gathered from an adult with an advanced solid tumor such as melanoma, head and neck, liver or kidney cancer. The CDR3 runs from the conserved cysteine through the conserved F or W. A D gene is named only where the DNA matches it firmly. Only some rows state a clone size, as once, few, many or a class for expanded clones.

clone_size,d_call,j_call,v_call,cdr3_aa,cdr3_nt
.,.,TRBJ2-7,TRBV2,CASGEPTPRYEQYF,TGTGCCAGCGGGGAACCGACACCGCGCTACGAGCAGTACTTC
.,TRBD1,TRBJ2-1,TRBV5-6,CASAAGTGQYNEQFF,TGTGCCAGCGCGGCTGGGACAGGGCAATACAATGAGCAGTTCTTC
once,.,TRBJ2-6,TRBV5-1,CASSGEAANSGANVLTF,TGCGCCAGCAGCGGGGAGGCGGCGAACTCTGGGGCCAACGTCCTGACTTTC
once,.,TRBJ1-5,TRBV30,CAWSIDVNQPQHF,TGTGCCTGGAGTATTGATGTCAATCAGCCCCAGCATTTT
once,.,TRBJ2-7,TRBV19,CATTPGLGEYEQYF,TGTGCCACCACACCGGGACTGGGCGAGTACGAGCAGTACTTC
.,.,TRBJ2-1,TRBV27,CASSLFVADSSYNEQFF,TGTGCCAGCAGTTTATTTGTAGCGGATAGCTCCTACAATGAGCAGTTCTTC
.,TRBD1,TRBJ1-2,TRBV15,CATSLYRGDGYTF,TGTGCCACCAGCCTTTACAGGGGTGATGGCTACACCTTC
.,.,TRBJ1-1,TRBV7-9,CASSPKTEAFF,TGTGCCAGCAGCCCCAAGACTGAAGCTTTCTTT
.,.,TRBJ1-4,TRBV5-6,CASSPLWAGSKLFF,TGTGCCAGCAGCCCGCTCTGGGCGGGATCGAAACTGTTTTTT
once,TRBD2,TRBJ2-4,TRBV7-9,CASSLVSSGGIQYF,TGTGCCAGCAGCTTAGTGTCTAGCGGGGGGATTCAGTACTTC